The 5 T cell receptor beta chains listed next were all sequenced from one sample in a study of cytomegalovirus exposure and HLA in healthy donors. The PCR contained 60 Vbeta and 13 Jbeta primers. Generated by immunoSEQ multiplex PCR, the TCRdb table keeps only in-frame clones and is missing some. The profile shows approximately 150,000 clones, approximately 68% of them singletons. Material: PBMCs. The receptors here all came from a man aged 35 to 55 in good health and CMV-seronegative.

The gene calls are TRBV5-8 and TRBJ1-1, with 9 bases matching TRBD1. Germline values: CDR1 SGHTS, CDR2 YDEGEE. V lost 8 bases, J lost 1 base, and 6 bases stayed unmatched. The CDR3 extends over 14 amino acids. For the CDR3, the DNA is TGTGCCAGTCCTCGGGGACAGGGGAACACTGAAGCTTTCTTT. The encoded protein is CASPRGQGNTEAFF.

The chain is built from TRBV12-5 and TRBJ2-1; 12 nucleotides align to TRBD2. V was clipped by 4 bases and J by 2 bases; unmatched bases: 6. This CDR3 comprises 17 residues. Germline V gene sequence: CDR1 LGHNT, CDR2 FRNRAP. CDR3 residues: CASGWTSGIPPYNEQFF. CDR3 nucleotide sequence: TGTGCTAGTGGTTGGACTAGCGGGATCCCCCCCTACAATGAGCAGTTCTTC.

The V and J genes are TRBV18 and TRBJ2-6; 8 bases are a match to TRBD1. This CDR3 is built from 16 residues. After removal of 3 bases from V and 0 bases from J, the junction contained 1 base not matched to a gene. Germline V lookup: CDR1 KGHSH, CDR2 LQKENI. DNA for the CDR3: TGTGCCAGCTCACCTGACAGGGGCTCTGGGGCCAACGTCCTGACTTTC. Translating gives CASSPDRGSGANVLTF.

The CDR3 here is CASSLGEGGIYEQYF. CDR3 coding DNA: TGTGCCAGCAGCTTAGGGGAGGGAGGGATCTACGAGCAGTACTTC. The J gene is TRBJ2-7, the V gene TRBV7-7; 7 nucleotides match TRBD2. This CDR3 is 15 amino acids long. In germline, CDR1 is SSHAT, CDR2 FNYEAQ (reference sequence). The V gene end was trimmed by 1 base and the J gene end by 3 bases; junction bases not matched to a gene: 6.

The chain has TRBV9 and TRBJ2-7; 8 bases are a match to TRBD2. The ends lost 0 bases at V and 4 bases at J; junction bases unmatched: 12. The CDR3 contains 17 residues. Germline V gene lookup returns CDR1 SGDLS and CDR2 YYNGEE. CDR3 residues: CASSVDSFTGGRYEQYF. The CDR3 region has the DNA TGTGCCAGCAGCGTAGATTCCTTTACGGGGGGGCGATACGAGCAGTACTTC.